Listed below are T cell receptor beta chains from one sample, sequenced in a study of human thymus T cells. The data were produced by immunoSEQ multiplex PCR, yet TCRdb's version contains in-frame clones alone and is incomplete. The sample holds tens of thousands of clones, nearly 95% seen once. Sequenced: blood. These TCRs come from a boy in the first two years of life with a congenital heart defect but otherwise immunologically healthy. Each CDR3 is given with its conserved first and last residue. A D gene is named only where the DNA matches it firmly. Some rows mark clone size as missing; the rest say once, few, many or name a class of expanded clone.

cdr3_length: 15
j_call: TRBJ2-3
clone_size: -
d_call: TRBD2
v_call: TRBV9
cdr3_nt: TGTGCCAGCAGCCCGAGCGGGGGGGCCGTAGATACGCAGTATTTT
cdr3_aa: CASSPSGGAVDTQYF

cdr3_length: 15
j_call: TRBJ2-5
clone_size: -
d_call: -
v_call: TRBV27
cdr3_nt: TGTGCCAGCAGTCCCACCAGGGCGTACCAAGAGACCCAGTACTTC
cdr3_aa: CASSPTRAYQETQYF

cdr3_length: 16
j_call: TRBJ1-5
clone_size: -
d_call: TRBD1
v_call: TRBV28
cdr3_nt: TGTGCCAGCAGTTCGCCGGGACAGGGAGAGAATCAGCCCCAGCATTTT
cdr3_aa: CASSSPGQGENQPQHF

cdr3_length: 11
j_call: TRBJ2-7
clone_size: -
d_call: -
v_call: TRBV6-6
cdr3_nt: TGTGCCAGCAGTTACTCGGGAGAGCAGTACTTC
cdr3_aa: CASSYSGEQYF

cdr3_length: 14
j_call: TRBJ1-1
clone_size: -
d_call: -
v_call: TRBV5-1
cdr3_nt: TGCGCCAGCAGCTTGGGAAGGGAGGGGACTGAAGCTTTCTTT
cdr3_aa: CASSLGREGTEAFF

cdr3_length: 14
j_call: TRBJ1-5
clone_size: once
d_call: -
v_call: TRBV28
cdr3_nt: TGTGCCAGCAGTTTGGGTTTAGGTAATCAGCCCCAGCATTTT
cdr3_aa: CASSLGLGNQPQHF

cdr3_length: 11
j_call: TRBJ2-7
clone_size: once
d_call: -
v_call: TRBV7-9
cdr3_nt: TGTGCCAGCAGCTCGGTGGGCGAGCAGTACTTC
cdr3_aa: CASSSVGEQYF

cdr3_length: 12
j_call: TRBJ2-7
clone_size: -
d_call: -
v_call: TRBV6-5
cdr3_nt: TGTGCCAGCACCGACCCAGGGTCCGAGCAGTACTTC
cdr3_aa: CASTDPGSEQYF

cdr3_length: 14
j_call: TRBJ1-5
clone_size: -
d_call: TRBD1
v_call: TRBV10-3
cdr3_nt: TGTGCCATCAGTTCCGGACAGGGTGACCAGCCCCAGCATTTT
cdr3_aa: CAISSGQGDQPQHF

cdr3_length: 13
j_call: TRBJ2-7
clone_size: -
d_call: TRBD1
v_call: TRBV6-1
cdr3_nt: TGTGCCACCAGGGACAGCCTTCCTTACGAGCAGTACTTC
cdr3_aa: CATRDSLPYEQYF

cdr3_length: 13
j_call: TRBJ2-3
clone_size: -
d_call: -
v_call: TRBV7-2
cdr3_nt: TGTGCCAGCAGCTACCGGGATCCGGATACGCAGTATTTT
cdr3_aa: CASSYRDPDTQYF

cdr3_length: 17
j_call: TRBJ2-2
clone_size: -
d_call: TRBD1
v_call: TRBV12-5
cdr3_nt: TGTGCTAGTGGTTTGCCCTACCTGACAGGGGACACCGGGGAGCTGTTTTTT
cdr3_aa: CASGLPYLTGDTGELFF

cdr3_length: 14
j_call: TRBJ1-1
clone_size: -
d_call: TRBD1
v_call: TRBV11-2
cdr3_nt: TGTGCCAGCAGCTCCAGACAGGGGAACACTGAAGCTTTCTTT
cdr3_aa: CASSSRQGNTEAFF

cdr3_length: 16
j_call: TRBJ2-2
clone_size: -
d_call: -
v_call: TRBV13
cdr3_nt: TGTGCCAGCAGCTTAGTACGGGGGCTCAGGACCGGGGAGCTGTTTTTT
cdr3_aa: CASSLVRGLRTGELFF

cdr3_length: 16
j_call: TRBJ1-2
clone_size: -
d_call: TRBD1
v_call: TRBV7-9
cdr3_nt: TGTGCCAGCAGCTTAGAATCCGGACAGGGGGACTATGGCTACACCTTC
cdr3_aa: CASSLESGQGDYGYTF

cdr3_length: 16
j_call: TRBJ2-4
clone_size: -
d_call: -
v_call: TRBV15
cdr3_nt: TGTGCCACCAGGGACGCAAAAGCGCCAGCTAGAAACATTCAGTACTTC
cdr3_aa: CATRDAKAPARNIQYF

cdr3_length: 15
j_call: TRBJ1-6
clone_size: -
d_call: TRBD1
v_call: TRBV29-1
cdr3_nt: TGCAGCGTTGGAGTGGGACAGGGGAAGGATTCACCCCTCCACTTT
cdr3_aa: CSVGVGQGKDSPLHF

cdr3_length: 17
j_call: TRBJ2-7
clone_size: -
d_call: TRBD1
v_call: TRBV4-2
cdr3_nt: TGTGCCAGCAGCCAAGCCCGCCTAGGACAGGGATCCTACGAGCAGTACTTC
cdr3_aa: CASSQARLGQGSYEQYF

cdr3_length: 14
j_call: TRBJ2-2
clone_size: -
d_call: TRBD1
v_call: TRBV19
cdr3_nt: TGTGCCAGTGGATCAGGGGGCCGAACCGGGGAGCTGTTTTTT
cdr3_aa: CASGSGGRTGELFF

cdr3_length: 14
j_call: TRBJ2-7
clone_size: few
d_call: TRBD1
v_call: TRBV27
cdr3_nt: TGTGCCAGCAGCCCGCCCGGGACAGGGGTTAAGCAGTACTTC
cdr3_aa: CASSPPGTGVKQYF

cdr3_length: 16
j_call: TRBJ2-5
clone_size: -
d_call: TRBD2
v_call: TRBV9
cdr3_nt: TGTGCCAGCAGCGTGGGGGCTAGCGGGGGCGGAGAGACCCAGTACTTC
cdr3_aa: CASSVGASGGGETQYF

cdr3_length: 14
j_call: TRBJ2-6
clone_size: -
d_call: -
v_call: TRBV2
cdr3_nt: TGTGCCAGCAAAACAGACTCTGGGGCCAACGTCCTGACTTTC
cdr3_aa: CASKTDSGANVLTF

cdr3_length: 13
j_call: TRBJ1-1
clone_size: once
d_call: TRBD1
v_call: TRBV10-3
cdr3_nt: TGTGCCATCAGTGAGACAGGGGGAACTGAAGCTTTCTTT
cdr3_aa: CAISETGGTEAFF

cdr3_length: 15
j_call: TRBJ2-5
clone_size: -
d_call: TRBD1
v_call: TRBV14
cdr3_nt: TGTGCCAGCAGCCAAGATTACAGGGGGCCCGTCGGCCAGTACTTC
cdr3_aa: CASSQDYRGPVGQYF

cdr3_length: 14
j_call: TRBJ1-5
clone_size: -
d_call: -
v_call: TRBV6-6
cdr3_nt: TGTGCCAGCACCCAACCCCAGGGTAGCCAGCCCCAGCATTTT
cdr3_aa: CASTQPQGSQPQHF

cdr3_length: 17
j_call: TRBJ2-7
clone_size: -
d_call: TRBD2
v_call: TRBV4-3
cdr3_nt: TGCGCCAGCAGCCAAACCCGGGGACTAGCGGGAACCTACGAGCAGTACTTC
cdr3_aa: CASSQTRGLAGTYEQYF

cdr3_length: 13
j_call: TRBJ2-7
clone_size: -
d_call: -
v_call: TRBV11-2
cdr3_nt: TGTGCCAGCAGCTCAGGCCACCCCTACGAGCAGTACTTC
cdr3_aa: CASSSGHPYEQYF

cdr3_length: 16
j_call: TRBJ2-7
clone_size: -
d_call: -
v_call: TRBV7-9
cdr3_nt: TGTGCCAGCAGCTTAGGGTTCAGGGGTATTAACTACGAGCAGTACTTC
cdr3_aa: CASSLGFRGINYEQYF

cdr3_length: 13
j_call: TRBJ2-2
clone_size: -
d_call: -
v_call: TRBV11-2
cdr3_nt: TGTGCCAGCAGCTTAGACAACACCGGGGAGCTGTTTTTT
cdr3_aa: CASSLDNTGELFF

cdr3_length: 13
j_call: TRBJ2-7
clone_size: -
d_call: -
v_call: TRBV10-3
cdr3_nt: TGTGCCACCATGCCGGGGGCGCCCTACGAGCAGTACTTC
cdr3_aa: CATMPGAPYEQYF

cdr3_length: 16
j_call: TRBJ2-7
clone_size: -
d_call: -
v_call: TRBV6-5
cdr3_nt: TGTGCCAGCAGTTACCGCAGGGCGAATGGCTCCTACGAGCAGTACTTC
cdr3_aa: CASSYRRANGSYEQYF

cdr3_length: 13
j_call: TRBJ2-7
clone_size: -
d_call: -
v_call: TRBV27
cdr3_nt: TGTGCCAGCAGTACCACAGGGTACTACGAGCAGTACTTC
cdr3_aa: CASSTTGYYEQYF

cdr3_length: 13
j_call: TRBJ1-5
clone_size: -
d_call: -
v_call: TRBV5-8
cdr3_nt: TGTGCCAGCAGCTTCGCAGGCAATCAGCCCCAGCATTTT
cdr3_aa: CASSFAGNQPQHF

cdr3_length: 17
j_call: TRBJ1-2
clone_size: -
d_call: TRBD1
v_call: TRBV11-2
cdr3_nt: TGTGCCAGCAGCTTAGGGCAGGACAGGGCTTGGGCGTGGGGCTACACCTTC
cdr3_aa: CASSLGQDRAWAWGYTF

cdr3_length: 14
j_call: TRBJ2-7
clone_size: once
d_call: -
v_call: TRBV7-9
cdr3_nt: TGTGCCAGCAGCTCGAAATTAACAGGAGTGGGGCAGTACTTC
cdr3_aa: CASSSKLTGVGQYF

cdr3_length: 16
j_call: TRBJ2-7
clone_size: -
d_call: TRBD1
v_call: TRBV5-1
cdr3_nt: TGCGCCAGCAGTAAAGACCCCCCGGGACAGAGCTACGAGCAGTACTTC
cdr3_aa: CASSKDPPGQSYEQYF

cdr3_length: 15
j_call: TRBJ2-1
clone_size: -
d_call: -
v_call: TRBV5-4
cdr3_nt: TGTGCCAGCAGCTTGGCTGGGACCCTCCCTAATGAGCAGTTCTTC
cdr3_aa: CASSLAGTLPNEQFF

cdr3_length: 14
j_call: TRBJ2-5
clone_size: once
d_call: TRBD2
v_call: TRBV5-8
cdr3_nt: TGTGCCAGCAGCTTGGACGGGGGGGAAGAGACCCAGTACTTC
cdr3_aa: CASSLDGGEETQYF

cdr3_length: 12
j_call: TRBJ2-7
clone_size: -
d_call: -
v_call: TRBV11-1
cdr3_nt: TGTGCCAGCAGCTTAGAATTCGGCGAGCAGTACTTC
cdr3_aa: CASSLEFGEQYF

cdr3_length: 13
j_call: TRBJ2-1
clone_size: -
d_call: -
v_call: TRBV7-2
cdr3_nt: TGTGCCAGCAGCTTAGGGACTAACAATGAGCAGTTCTTC
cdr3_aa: CASSLGTNNEQFF

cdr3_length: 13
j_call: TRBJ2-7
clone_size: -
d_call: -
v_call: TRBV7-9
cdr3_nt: TGTGCCAGCAGCCCCAAGGACGGGTACGAGCAGTACTTC
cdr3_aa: CASSPKDGYEQYF

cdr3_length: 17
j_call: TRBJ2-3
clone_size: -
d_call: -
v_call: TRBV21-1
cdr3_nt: TGTGCCAGCAGCCTCCGGACAGGGGGCTTGGGGGTAGATACGCAGTATTTT
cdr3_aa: CASSLRTGGLGVDTQYF

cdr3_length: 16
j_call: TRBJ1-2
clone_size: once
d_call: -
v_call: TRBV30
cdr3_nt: TGTGCCTGGAGTCCTCCCTGGACTGCTTGGTTGGGAGGCTACACCTTC
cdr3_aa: CAWSPPWTAWLGGYTF

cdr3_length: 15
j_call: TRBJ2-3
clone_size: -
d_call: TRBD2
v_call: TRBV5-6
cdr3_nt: TGTGCCAGCAGCCTAGGACTAGCGGGACCAGATACGCAGTATTTT
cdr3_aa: CASSLGLAGPDTQYF

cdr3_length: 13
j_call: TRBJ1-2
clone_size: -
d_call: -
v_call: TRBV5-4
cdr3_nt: TGTGCCAGCAGCTTGTCGAGTAGGGTCGGCTACACCTTC
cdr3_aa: CASSLSSRVGYTF

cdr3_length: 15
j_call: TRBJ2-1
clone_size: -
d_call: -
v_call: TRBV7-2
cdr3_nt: TGTGCCAGCAGCCGGAAAACCTCTAGCGAGTCGGGGCAGTTCTTC
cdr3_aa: CASSRKTSSESGQFF

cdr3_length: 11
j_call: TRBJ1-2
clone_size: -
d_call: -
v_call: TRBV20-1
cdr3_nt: TGCAGTGTAGAGGGCGGGGGTGGCTACACCTTC
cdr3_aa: CSVEGGGGYTF

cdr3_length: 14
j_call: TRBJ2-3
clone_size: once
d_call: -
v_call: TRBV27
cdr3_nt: TGTGCCAGCAGGCTAAAGACAGCCACAGATACGCAGTATTTT
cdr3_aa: CASRLKTATDTQYF

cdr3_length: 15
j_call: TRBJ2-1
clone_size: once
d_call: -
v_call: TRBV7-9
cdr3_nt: TGTGCCAGCAGCCCCATGGTAGCTGGGGACAATGAGCAGTTCTTC
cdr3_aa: CASSPMVAGDNEQFF

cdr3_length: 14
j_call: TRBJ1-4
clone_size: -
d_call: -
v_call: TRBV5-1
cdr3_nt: TGCGCCAGCAGTCACGACGGGACGGGTGAAAAACTGTTTTTT
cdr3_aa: CASSHDGTGEKLFF

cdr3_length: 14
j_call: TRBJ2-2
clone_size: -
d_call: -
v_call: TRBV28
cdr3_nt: TGTGCCAGCAGTTTATGGCTGGACACCGGGGAGCTGTTTTTT
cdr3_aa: CASSLWLDTGELFF

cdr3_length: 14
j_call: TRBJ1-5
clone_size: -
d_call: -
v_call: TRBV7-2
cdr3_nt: TGTGCCAGCAGCCCCAGACAGGGCAATCAGCCCCAGCATTTT
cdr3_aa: CASSPRQGNQPQHF

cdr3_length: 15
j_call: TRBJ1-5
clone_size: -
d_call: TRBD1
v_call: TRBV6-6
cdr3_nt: TGTGCCAGCAGCCTCGGACAGGTTAGCAATCAGCCCCAGCATTTT
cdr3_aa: CASSLGQVSNQPQHF

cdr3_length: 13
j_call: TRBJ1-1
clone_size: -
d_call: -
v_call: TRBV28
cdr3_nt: TGTGCCAGCAGGTCCGACAGACTCACTGAAGCTTTCTTT
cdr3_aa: CASRSDRLTEAFF

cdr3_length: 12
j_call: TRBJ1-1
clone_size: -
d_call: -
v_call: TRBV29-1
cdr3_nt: TGCAGCGGCGCCAAGGGTAACACTGAAGCTTTCTTT
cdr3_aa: CSGAKGNTEAFF

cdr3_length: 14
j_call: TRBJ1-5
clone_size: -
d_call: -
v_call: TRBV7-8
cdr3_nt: TGTGCCAGCAGCCCCCGACAGGCCAATCAGCCCCAGCATTTT
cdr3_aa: CASSPRQANQPQHF

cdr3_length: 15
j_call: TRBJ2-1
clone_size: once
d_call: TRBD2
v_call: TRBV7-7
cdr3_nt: TGTGCTAGCAGCCCACGGCGGGAGGGCTACAATGAGCAGTTCTTC
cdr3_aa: CASSPRREGYNEQFF